Reported below is one T cell receptor (beta chain). Its antigen is not identified. Donors gave 9 to 10 milliliters of peripheral blood apiece. Trimming cost V 4 bases and J 8 bases, with 17 bases left between them. Germline-derived CDR1 and CDR2 are SQVTM and ANQGSEA. The CDR3 has 14 residues. Primers used in a second PCR of roughly 6 to 12 cycles were a sample-barcoded 5' primer and a J-beta primer mix. TCRdb analysed the 5' RACE reads with MiXCR anew, one entry per CDR3 protein. The top ten clones hold around 21% of a sample with under 950,000 distinct CDR3 sequences, 22% of them seen once. These data originate in a study of blood T cells in healthy people across ages. Points from the study as a whole: More naive CD4+ cells and higher diversity were found in long-lived than in aged donors.

Material for sequencing was blood. The sequence was collected from a man aged 65-85 years in good health. The chain recombines TRBV29-1 with TRBJ1-4, with D perhaps matching TRBD1 (5 bases). The CDR3 sequence: CSVAPGGVGEKLFF. CDR3 sequence (DNA): TGCAGCGTTGCCCCTGGAGGGGTAGGGGAAAAACTGTTTTTT.